What follows are 21 T cell receptor beta chains derived from one specimen sequenced in a study of blood T cell repertoires in COVID-19. Sequencing was performed with immunoSEQ multiplex PCR; in TCRdb, only in-frame clones are kept and a portion is missing. The sample includes approximately 250,000 clones, 75% to 90% of them seen just once. Sequencing used peripheral blood. These TCRs come from a woman in her seventies with COVID-19, enrolled during active disease.

The chain couples TRBV7-9 to TRBJ1-1, with a possible D match to TRBD1 (5 bases). Germline loops: CDR1 SEHNR, CDR2 FQNEAQ (reference sequence). Trimming cost V 5 bases and J 7 bases, with 11 bases left between them. The CDR3 totals 12 residues. In nucleotides, the CDR3 is TGTGCCAGCAGCCCCGACAGTTATGAAGCTTTCTTT. Its protein is CASSPDSYEAFF.

This clone was detected only once. As DNA, the CDR3 is TGTGCCAGCAGCTATGGACAGGGTGGGTCCTACGAGCAGTACTTC. Translating gives CASSYGQGGSYEQYF. The chain recombines TRBV5-6 with TRBJ2-7, with TRBD1 matching over 8 bases. Germline V gene sequence: CDR1 SGHDT, CDR2 YYEEEE. V gave up 3 bases and J gave up 1 base; unmatched junction bases: 6. The CDR3 runs 15 residues. Full variable domain (rest looked up from reference TRBV5-6 and TRBJ2-7): DAGVTQSPTHLIKTRGQQVTLRCSPKSGHDTVSWYQQALGQGPQFIFQYYEEEERQRGNFPDRFSGHQFPNYSSELNVNALLLGDSALYLCASSYGQGGSYEQYFGPGTRLTVT.

J is TRBJ2-5 and V is TRBV7-2, with 7 bases lining up with TRBD2. There are 14 residues in the CDR3. CDR1 and CDR2 (germline): SGHTA, FQGNSA. V was pared by 8 bases and J by 2 bases, with 8 bases of the junction left unmatched. CDR3 bases: TGTGCCAGCGCGCGAGGCGGGGGACAAGAGACCCAGTACTTC. Translating it yields CASARGGGQETQYF.

This CDR3 is CASSLGQGIDNSPLHF. DNA for the CDR3: TGCGCCAGCAGCTTGGGGCAGGGTATCGATAATTCACCCCTCCACTTT. The chain couples TRBV5-1 to TRBJ1-6, with D possibly TRBD1 on 5 matching bases. The CDR3 covers 16 residues. Trimming removed 0 bases at V and 5 bases at J, with 12 bases between. Looked up from germline, CDR1 is SGHRS and CDR2 is YFSETQ.

V is TRBV28 and J is TRBJ2-1, with D hard to call. Germline values: CDR1 MDHEN, CDR2 SYDVKM. This CDR3 is built from 11 residues. Trimming took off 5 bases at V and 8 bases at J, with 7 bases between the two ends. This CDR3 is CASSTVDEQFF. DNA of the CDR3: TGTGCCAGCAGTACGGTAGATGAGCAGTTCTTC.

The gene calls are TRBV19 and TRBJ2-2, with 7 positions matching TRBD1. Germline-derived CDR1 and CDR2 are LNHDA and SQIVND (reference sequence). The CDR3 has 16 amino acids. The trim removed 1 base at V and 4 bases at J, leaving 6 bases unmatched. CDR3 residues: CASSIAGQVPTGELFF. The CDR3 region has the DNA TGTGCCAGTAGTATAGCCGGACAGGTCCCCACCGGGGAGCTGTTTTTT.

This clone was picked up one time. The rearrangement joins TRBV7-2 to TRBJ1-6; 8 bases are a match to TRBD1. Trimming cost V 5 bases and J 0 bases; bases outside gene matches: 3. The CDR3 runs to 16 residues. Germline V gene lookup returns CDR1 SGHTA and CDR2 FQGNSA. The CDR3 here is CASSPDRASYNSPLHF. The CDR3 coding sequence is TGTGCCAGCAGCCCGGACAGGGCCTCCTATAATTCACCCCTCCACTTT.

This chain joins TRBV30 and TRBJ2-5; TRBD1 matches at 7 bases. V trimming: 0 bases; J trimming: 1 base; junction bases outside the gene matches: 11. Germline V gene data show CDR1 as GTSNPN and CDR2 as SVGIG (reference sequence). The CDR3 runs 17 residues. The CDR3 here is CAWSVDRTGRIQETQYF. For the CDR3, the DNA is TGTGCCTGGAGTGTCGACCGGACAGGCCGAATCCAAGAGACCCAGTACTTC.

This clone was recorded a few times. This chain connects TRBV10-3 to TRBJ1-2; 8 nucleotides align to TRBD1. With V trimmed by 5 bases and J by 5 bases, 7 bases remained unmatched. Germline CDR1 reads ENHRY; CDR2 reads SYGVKD. There are 14 residues in the CDR3. The CDR3 coding sequence is TGTGCCATCAGTACAGGACAGGGTGCTTATGGCTACACCTTC. Amino acid sequence: CAISTGQGAYGYTF.

The CDR3 here is CASSLGKGLSKRTQYF. CDR3 sequence (DNA): TGTGCCAGCAGTTTAGGCAAGGGACTATCCAAGAGAACCCAGTACTTC. This sequence joins TRBV27 and TRBJ2-5; 7 bases are shared with TRBD2. CDR3 length: 16 amino acids. The V gene end was trimmed by 2 bases and the J gene end by 8 bases; junction bases not matched to a gene: 14. The germline CDR1 and CDR2 sequences are MNHEY and SMNVEV (reference sequence).

The V gene is TRBV19, the J gene TRBJ1-1; a possible D gene is TRBD1 (5 bases). V was clipped by 2 bases and J by 3 bases, with 10 bases between them. Germline V CDR1 and CDR2: LNHDA, SQIVND (reference sequence). The CDR3 is 14 amino acids. CDR3 bases: TGTGCCAGTAGTATATTAGGGGTGGACACTGAAGCTTTCTTT. Translating it yields CASSILGVDTEAFF.

The J gene is TRBJ2-1, the V gene TRBV30; 9 positions agree with TRBD2. The CDR3 is made up of 16 amino acids. Trimming cost V 5 bases and J 2 bases; bases outside gene matches: 10. In germline, CDR1 is GTSNPN, CDR2 SVGIG (reference sequence). Here the CDR3 DNA reads TGTGCCTGGGGAACTTTTATAGCGGGGGCCTACAATGAGCAGTTCTTC. Protein sequence: CAWGTFIAGAYNEQFF.

This chain joins TRBV12-3 or TRBV12-4 and TRBJ2-2; no clear D. The CDR3 length is 12 residues. V was shortened by 6 bases and J by 7 bases, with 9 bases between the two germline ends. The CDR3 DNA follows: TGTGCCAGCAGCTCGCTCGGCGGGGAGCTGTTTTTT. This sequence encodes CASSSLGGELFF.

The rearrangement links TRBV6-5 to TRBJ1-3, with 9 bases identical to TRBD1. Germline lookup yields CDR1 MNHEY and CDR2 SVGAGI. This CDR3 spans 12 amino acids. J lost 11 bases, V lost 11 bases, and 10 bases had no gene match. This CDR3 reads CAVIRDRDAIYF. The CDR3 region has the DNA TGTGCCGTTATCCGGGACAGGGATGCCATATATTTT.

For the CDR3, the DNA is TGCGCCAGCAGCACCGTGACAGGTATTGAGACCCAGTACTTC. Translated, it gives CASSTVTGIETQYF. The chain links TRBV5-1 to TRBJ2-5, with D possibly matching TRBD1 (6 bases). Trimming took 4 bases from V and 5 from J, leaving 15 bases between them. Germline CDR1 is SGHRS and CDR2 is YFSETQ. This CDR3 is 14 amino acids long. Drawing the rest from reference TRBV5-1 and TRBJ2-5, the complete variable domain is KAGVTQTPRYLIKTRGQQVTLSCSPISGHRSVSWYQQTPGQGLQFLFEYFSETQRNKGNFPGRFSGRQFSNSRSEMNVSTLELGDSALYLCASSTVTGIETQYFGPGTRLLVL.

About this clone itself: This sample also contains other DNA sequences that code for the same CDR3. This chain uses TRBV13 with TRBJ2-7; D is unclear. The V gene's germline CDR1 is PRHDT and CDR2 FYEKMQ (reference sequence). Trimming pared 0 bases from V and 2 bases from J, leaving 8 bases between. This CDR3 comprises 14 residues. The CDR3 sequence: CASSLGSGTYEQYF. In DNA, the CDR3 is TGTGCCAGCAGCTTAGGCTCAGGCACCTACGAGCAGTACTTC.

The J gene is TRBJ1-2, the V gene TRBV7-2, with D unresolved. Trimming took off 1 base at V and 3 bases at J, with 9 bases between the two ends. The CDR3 is made up of 14 amino acids. From germline, CDR1 is SGHTA and CDR2 FQGNSA. CDR3 DNA: TGTGCCAGCAGCTTAGTCGGGATAGACTATGGCTACACCTTC. This translates into CASSLVGIDYGYTF.

This clone has a single count. The CDR3 region is CASSHPGRKNTEAFF. CDR3 DNA sequence: TGTGCCAGCAGCCACCCGGGAAGAAAGAACACTGAAGCTTTCTTT. The chain is built from TRBV14 and TRBJ1-1; D gene ambiguous. Germline values: CDR1 SGHDN, CDR2 FVKESK. The CDR3 has 15 residues. Trimming pared 3 bases from V and 1 base from J, leaving 12 bases between.

Only a few counts were recorded for this clone. The chain links TRBV25-1 to TRBJ2-3; TRBD2 aligns across 9 bases. The CDR3 runs to 15 residues. Germline V CDR1 and CDR2: MGHDK, SYGVNS. J lost 4 bases, V lost 1 base, and 3 bases had no gene match. The CDR3 spells CASSELGTSSDTQYF. CDR3 DNA sequence: TGTGCCAGCAGTGAATTAGGGACTAGCTCAGATACGCAGTATTTT.

DNA of the CDR3: TGTGCCAGCAGCTTGGGGACAGGGGTATCCACTAATGAAAAACTGTTTTTT. Its translation is CASSLGTGVSTNEKLFF. The chain is built from TRBV7-9 and TRBJ1-4; 10 nucleotides line up with TRBD1. This CDR3 contains 17 residues. The germline gives CDR1 SEHNR, CDR2 FQNEAQ (reference sequence). The trim removed 3 bases at V and 2 bases at J, leaving 6 bases unmatched. The full variable domain, in which reference TRBV7-9 and TRBJ1-4 provide the parts outside the CDR3, is DTGVSQNPRHKITKRGQNVTFRCDPISEHNRLYWYRQTLGQGPEFLTYFQNEAQLEKSRLLSDRFSAERPKGSFSTLEIQRTEQGDSAMYLCASSLGTGVSTNEKLFFGSGTQLSVL.

J is TRBJ2-7 and V is TRBV27; TRBD2 matches 7 bases. Germline-derived CDR1 and CDR2 are MNHEY and SMNVEV (reference sequence). The CDR3 runs 14 residues. J was trimmed by 1 base and V by 3 bases; bases with no gene match: 3. In nucleotides, the CDR3 is TGTGCCAGCAGTTTGAGCGGGGATTCCTACGAGCAGTACTTC. Its translation is CASSLSGDSYEQYF.